The clone carrying this TCR beta chain was seen just once. The sample originates from a study of T cell responses to AZD1222 COVID-19 vaccine. This CDR3 comprises 13 residues. Germline values: CDR1 SGHRS, CDR2 YFSETQ. Trimming took 0 bases from V and 7 from J, leaving 11 bases between them. Measured with immunoSEQ multiplex PCR; TCRdb has only the in-frame clones, and not every one. This sample has about 130,000 clones, with about 90% found just once. This specimen was peripheral blood, taken on day 0 of AZD1222 vaccination. This receptor was obtained from an adult in good health. V and J are TRBV5-1 and TRBJ2-7; weak D call: TRBD1 (5 bases). CDR3 loop: CASSLVGAPEQYF. In nucleotides, the CDR3 is TGCGCCAGCAGCTTGGTTGGGGCTCCAGAGCAGTACTTC.